Listed below are T cell receptor beta chains from one sample, sequenced in a study of cytomegalovirus exposure and HLA in healthy donors. Using immunoSEQ multiplex PCR, the repertoire was profiled, and TCRdb retains in-frame clones only, with some absent. The data hold around 120,000 clones, with around 79% observed a single time. Specimen: PBMCs. Source of these receptors: a woman in her 40s in good health and CMV-seronegative. CDR3s include the opening cysteine and the closing phenylalanine or tryptophan. The order of the fields is D gene, clone size, J gene, V gene, CDR3 DNA, CDR3 protein. A D gene is named only where the DNA matches it firmly. Clone size appears in some rows only: once, few, many, or a class for an expanded clone.

. | once | TRBJ2-7 | TRBV28 | TGTGCCAGCAGTTTAGGAGGGGGCGGCTACGAGCAGTACTTC | CASSLGGGGYEQYF
TRBD2 | . | TRBJ2-4 | TRBV28 | TGTGCCAGCAGTGGACTAGCGGCGAACATTCAGTACTTC | CASSGLAANIQYF
. | . | TRBJ2-2 | TRBV28 | TGTGCCAGCAGTCCTCGCGGACATCCGGTGAACACCGGGGAGCTGTTTTTT | CASSPRGHPVNTGELFF
. | . | TRBJ2-1 | TRBV9 | TGTGCCAGCAGCAGGTCGGGACTCTACAATGAGCAGTTCTTC | CASSRSGLYNEQFF
TRBD1 | . | TRBJ1-2 | TRBV25-1 | TGTGCCAGCAGTAGGACAGGGGCTTACACCTTC | CASSRTGAYTF
TRBD1 | . | TRBJ2-7 | TRBV10-1 | TGCGCCAGCAGTGACTCGGACAGGAGCTACGAGCAGTACTTC | CASSDSDRSYEQYF
TRBD2 | . | TRBJ2-7 | TRBV7-2 | TGTGCCAGCAGCAGACTAGCGGGGGGGCCCTGGGTCTCCTCCTACGAGCAGTACTTC | CASSRLAGGPWVSSYEQYF
. | . | TRBJ1-4 | TRBV6-5 | TGTGCCAGCAGTTACCTCGGTTTCGGGGTCAGCGAAAAACTGTTTTTT | CASSYLGFGVSEKLFF
TRBD1 | . | TRBJ2-7 | TRBV15 | TGTGCCACCAGCAGGGGACAGCGCTACGAGCAGTACTTC | CATSRGQRYEQYF
. | . | TRBJ1-2 | TRBV4-1 | TGCGCCAGCAGCCAAGACACAGGGAACTATGGCTACACCTTC | CASSQDTGNYGYTF
. | once | TRBJ2-1 | TRBV28 | TGTGCCAGCGTACAAAGCTCCTACAATGAGCAGTTCTTC | CASVQSSYNEQFF
. | . | TRBJ1-4 | TRBV9 | TGTGCCAGCAGCACGGAGGCAACTAATGAAAAACTGTTTTTT | CASSTEATNEKLFF
TRBD1 | . | TRBJ1-3 | TRBV6-5 | TGTGCCAGCAGTTACTCTGGACAGGGGGGTGGAAACACCATATATTTT | CASSYSGQGGGNTIYF
TRBD1 | . | TRBJ2-7 | TRBV18 | TGTGCCAGCTCACCTGGGACAGACTACGAGCAGTACTTC | CASSPGTDYEQYF
. | few | TRBJ1-3 | TRBV9 | TGTGCCTCGACGTCCGGGACAACTGGAAACACCATATATTTT | CASTSGTTGNTIYF
TRBD1 | . | TRBJ2-1 | TRBV7-2 | TGTGCCAGCACCTCGGGACAGATCTACAATGAGCAGTTCTTC | CASTSGQIYNEQFF
. | once | TRBJ1-5 | TRBV2 | TGTGCCAGGATCCGGACAGTTCAGCCCCAGCATTTT | CARIRTVQPQHF
TRBD2 | . | TRBJ2-7 | TRBV5-1 | TGCGCCAGCAGCGGAAGACAGGGACTAGCGGGAAGCCACGAGCAGTACTTC | CASSGRQGLAGSHEQYF
. | . | TRBJ1-3 | TRBV21-1 | TGTGCCAGCAGCACCGGGACAGGGACTGGAAACACCATATATTTT | CASSTGTGTGNTIYF
. | . | TRBJ1-1 | TRBV6-5 | TGTGCCAGCAGGCGGGGTGCGGTCACTGAAGCTTTCTTT | CASRRGAVTEAFF
TRBD2 | . | TRBJ2-1 | TRBV19 | TGTGCCAGTAGGGGACTAGCGGGAGGGTACAATGAGCAGTTCTTC | CASRGLAGGYNEQFF
TRBD1 | . | TRBJ1-5 | TRBV4-2 | TGTGCCAGCAGCCACCCAGACAGGGGAGGGGGTCAGCCCCAGCATTTT | CASSHPDRGGGQPQHF
. | . | TRBJ2-5 | TRBV27 | TGTGCCAGCAGTCCCCGGAGGCGGGACAGAGGGCAAGAGACCCAGTACTTC | CASSPRRRDRGQETQYF
. | . | TRBJ1-1 | TRBV28 | TGTGCCAGCAGCCCTAGACAGTCTGAAGCTTTCTTT | CASSPRQSEAFF
TRBD2 | . | TRBJ2-1 | TRBV7-8 | TGTGCCAGCAGCCTAATAGCGGGGGCGGACTACAATGAGCAGTTCTTC | CASSLIAGADYNEQFF
. | . | TRBJ2-7 | TRBV5-4 | TGTGCCAGCAGCTCTCCAGGCGGGGATTACGTGGGGCAGTACTTC | CASSSPGGDYVGQYF
. | . | TRBJ2-5 | TRBV19 | TGTGCCAGTAGTATTAGTGGCAGACAGCAAGAGACCCAGTACTTC | CASSISGRQQETQYF
. | . | TRBJ2-7 | TRBV7-2 | TGTGCCAGCACTCCGACAGGAACCTCCTACGAGCAGTACTTC | CASTPTGTSYEQYF
. | . | TRBJ2-3 | TRBV9 | TGTGCCAGCAGCGTATCCGGGGGCACAGATACGCAGTATTTT | CASSVSGGTDTQYF
. | . | TRBJ2-7 | TRBV5-6 | TGTGCCAGCAGTTATACCTACGAGCAGTACTTC | CASSYTYEQYF
. | . | TRBJ2-1 | TRBV11-2 | TGTGCCAGCAGCTTAGATCGATGGCGGAGCTCCTACAATGAGCAGTTCTTC | CASSLDRWRSSYNEQFF
TRBD1 | . | TRBJ2-2 | TRBV27 | TGTGCCAGCAGTACGGGACAGGGGTGGACCGGGGAGCTGTTTTTT | CASSTGQGWTGELFF
TRBD1 | . | TRBJ1-6 | TRBV19 | TGTGCCAGTATGGAAGGGCAGGGGGCCTCACCCCTCCACTTT | CASMEGQGASPLHF
TRBD1 | . | TRBJ1-2 | TRBV6-6 | TGTGCCAGCACCTTGACAGGGAACTATGGCTACACCTTC | CASTLTGNYGYTF
. | . | TRBJ1-1 | TRBV29-1 | TGCAGCGCCTCGGACAGGAACACTGAAGCTTTCTTT | CSASDRNTEAFF
. | . | TRBJ1-2 | TRBV4-3 | TGCGCCAGCAGCCAAGTTCACAGGGACACTAACTATGGCTACACCTTC | CASSQVHRDTNYGYTF
. | . | TRBJ1-2 | TRBV7-9 | TGTGCCAGCAGCCAAGAGAGGTCATATGGCTACACCTTC | CASSQERSYGYTF
. | . | TRBJ1-3 | TRBV7-2 | TGTGCCAGCAGCTCGACAGGTTCTGGAAACACCATATATTTT | CASSSTGSGNTIYF
. | . | TRBJ2-5 | TRBV7-2 | TGTGCCAGCAGCTTAGTTATGCGGGAGACCCAGTACTTC | CASSLVMRETQYF
. | . | TRBJ2-3 | TRBV5-1 | TGCGCCAGCAGCTTGGGTGGCAGGGGACCAGATACGCAGTATTTT | CASSLGGRGPDTQYF
TRBD1 | once | TRBJ1-1 | TRBV6-6 | TGTGCCAGCAGTTACATCAGGGCAGGGGGCGATACTTTCTTT | CASSYIRAGGDTFF
. | . | TRBJ2-1 | TRBV12-2 | TGTGCAAGTCGCTTAGTCGGCGAGGGTCGGTACAATGAGCAGTTCTTC | CASRLVGEGRYNEQFF